The T cell receptor (beta chain) described here comes from a study of cytomegalovirus exposure and HLA in healthy donors. Trimming stripped 0 bases from V and 6 bases from J, with 6 bases between. Looked up from germline, CDR1 is SGHDT and CDR2 is YYEEEE. The CDR3 consists of 13 residues. The PCR employed 60 Vbeta primers together with 13 Jbeta primers. The table came from immunoSEQ multiplex PCR; TCRdb's copy has only in-frame clones and leaves some out. The table lists 150,000 or so clones, about 80% of them singletons. The TCR sequence derives from a man aged 35 to 55 in good health and CMV-seropositive. Input material: PBMCs. This chain uses TRBV5-6 with TRBJ2-2, with D possibly TRBD2 on 5 matching bases. The CDR3 region is CASSLASPGELFF. The CDR3 DNA reads TGTGCCAGCAGCTTGGCTAGCCCCGGGGAGCTGTTTTTT.